A single T cell receptor beta chain is shown here with its context. The entry originates in a study of blood T cell repertoires in COVID-19. About the research overall: Spain, Italy and the United States supplied samples that represented acute and convalescent COVID-19. T cells, B-cell-depleted T cells, or PBMCs supplied cDNA or gDNA.

The Seattle patients, enrolled during active infection, were followed longitudinally. In the original analysis: Amplified reference gene primers provided the basis for estimating nucleated cell counts. The table came from immunoSEQ multiplex PCR; TCRdb's copy has only in-frame clones and leaves some out. D and trimming come from the DNA, and the V and J calls and clone size come from that table. The sample lists about 350,000 clones; approximately 89% were seen once. CDR3 size: 13 residues. The germline gives CDR1 SGHRS, CDR2 YFSETQ. The TCR comes from a woman aged 55-69 years with COVID-19, enrolled during active disease. The chain combines TRBV5-1 with TRBJ1-1; tentatively, D is TRBD1 (5 bases). Sequenced material: peripheral blood. The CDR3 region has the DNA TGCGGTTGCGGTCGATTCGGGGGCACTGAAGCTTTCTTT. Amino acids: CGCGRFGGTEAFF.